The source of this T cell receptor (beta chain) is a study of T cells expressing NK-cell markers. Germline V gives CDR1 SNHLY, CDR2 FYNNEI. CDR3 length: 13 amino acids. TCRdb reprocessed the 5' RACE reads and keeps a single row for each CDR3 protein, giving no DNA. The table lists some 500,000 distinct CDR3 sequences. The source material was blood T cells: a sorted CD56 or NKG2C T cell subset, CD4+ or CD8+ T cells, or bulk PBMC T cells (not recorded which). The origin of this receptor is a woman between 45 and 65 years old in good health. J is TRBJ2-7 and V is TRBV2; TCRdb picks TRBD2, but there is no DNA to check that call. This CDR3 is CASLLGGAYEQYF.